Listed below are T cell receptor beta chains from one sample, sequenced in a study of PD-L1 blockade in urothelial cancer. The repertoire was sequenced with immunoSEQ multiplex PCR; TCRdb's copy has only in-frame clones and lacks some. The sample has almost 50,000 clones, around 84% seen once; the top ten hold roughly 2.9%. This sample comprised PBMCs, obtained around atezolizumab (anti-PD-L1) treatment. The receptors originated from a man in his sixties or seventies with urothelial cancer. Each CDR3 is given with its conserved first and last residue. Each record gives: J gene, D gene, V gene, clone size, CDR3 DNA, CDR3 protein. D genes are given only for firm matches. Some rows mark clone size as missing; the rest say once, few, many or name a class of expanded clone.

>TRBJ2-1|-|TRBV11-2|-
TGTGCCAGCAGCCCAGACCGGGCAGGGGAGCAGTTCTTC
CASSPDRAGEQFF
>TRBJ1-6|TRBD1|TRBV6-6|-
TGTGCCAGCAGCTACCGGGACAGGGGTAATTCACCCCTCCACTTT
CASSYRDRGNSPLHF
>TRBJ2-1|TRBD2|TRBV7-9|-
TGTGCCAGCAGCTTAGTTAGCGGGGGGGCAGATGAGCAGTTCTTC
CASSLVSGGADEQFF
>TRBJ2-3|-|TRBV9|once
TGTGCCAGCAGCGCTAACTCCGATTACAGGGAAGGCACAGATACGCAGTATTTT
CASSANSDYREGTDTQYF
>TRBJ1-3|TRBD1|TRBV18|once
TGTGCCAGCCAAGAGGGGGCGTCCTCTGGAAACACCATATATTTT
CASQEGASSGNTIYF
>TRBJ1-2|TRBD1|TRBV28|-
TGTGCCAGCAGCCCCCGGACAGGGTTTTCTGGCTACACCTTC
CASSPRTGFSGYTF
>TRBJ1-5|-|TRBV4-3|-
TGCGCCAGCAGCCAATCGGGGGATGGCAATCAGCCCCAGCATTTT
CASSQSGDGNQPQHF
>TRBJ1-5|TRBD1|TRBV19|-
TGTGCCAGTAAACTCCAGGGGGCTAATCAGCCCCAGCATTTT
CASKLQGANQPQHF
>TRBJ2-3|-|TRBV5-1|-
TGCGCCAGCAGCTTGGTTGGGCAGGGCACAGATACGCAGTATTTT
CASSLVGQGTDTQYF
>TRBJ1-5|TRBD1|TRBV18|-
TGTGCCAGCTCACAGACAGGGGGTACGGGTCAGCCCCAGCATTTT
CASSQTGGTGQPQHF
>TRBJ2-1|-|TRBV5-1|once
TGCGCCAGCAGCGGAACTGCCAGCGGGTTATACAATGAGCAGTTCTTC
CASSGTASGLYNEQFF
>TRBJ1-1|-|TRBV28|-
TGTGCCAGCAGATTGAAACAGAAAGCTTTCTTT
CASRLKQKAFF
>TRBJ1-2|TRBD1|TRBV9|-
TGTGCCAGCAGCGTAGACAGGGGCTATGGCTACACCTTC
CASSVDRGYGYTF
>TRBJ1-5|-|TRBV28|-
TGTGCCAGTAGTACAGGGAGCAATCAGCCCCAGCATTTT
CASSTGSNQPQHF
>TRBJ1-1|-|TRBV19|-
TGTGCCAGTAGTAGAGGGACAAGTTTATGGGAAGCTTTCTTT
CASSRGTSLWEAFF
>TRBJ2-2|-|TRBV6-1|-
TGTGCCAGCAGTCTCCGGACAGCAGGAGACGAGCTGTTTTTT
CASSLRTAGDELFF
>TRBJ2-1|TRBD2|TRBV12-5|-
TGTGCTAGTGGTTGGCTAGCGGATGGCAATGAGCAGTTCTTC
CASGWLADGNEQFF
>TRBJ1-3|-|TRBV7-6|-
TGTGCCAGCAGCTTAGCGTCGGGGGGCCCGAGCTCTGGAAACACCATATATTTT
CASSLASGGPSSGNTIYF
>TRBJ2-2|-|TRBV15|-
TGTGCCACCAGCAGAGTCCGGGCCGGGGAGCTGTTTTTT
CATSRVRAGELFF
>TRBJ2-7|TRBD2|TRBV5-1|-
TGCGCCAGCACCCCCGGGGGGGACGAGCAGTACTTC
CASTPGGDEQYF
>TRBJ2-7|-|TRBV5-5|-
TGTGCCAGCAGCTTGCGGGGTTCCCGCTCCTACGAGCAGTACTTC
CASSLRGSRSYEQYF
>TRBJ2-1|-|TRBV5-5|-
TGTGCCAGCAGCTTGGACGACAACACCTACAATGAGCAGTTCTTC
CASSLDDNTYNEQFF
>TRBJ2-5|-|TRBV28|-
TGTGCCAGCAGCCAATCGAGGGACCAGTACTTC
CASSQSRDQYF
>TRBJ2-1|-|TRBV7-2|once
TGTGCCAGCAGCTTACGGACAGGAGGGAGGTTCTTC
CASSLRTGGRFF
>TRBJ2-2|-|TRBV11-3|-
TGTGCCAGCAGCTTTGCAGACACCGGGGAGCTGTTTTTT
CASSFADTGELFF
>TRBJ1-2|TRBD1|TRBV30|-
TGTGCCTGGAGCGGACAGGGACATAACTATGGCTACACCTTC
CAWSGQGHNYGYTF
>TRBJ2-3|-|TRBV6-6|-
TGTGCCAGCAGTTACTTACTGGACAGTTCCACAGATACGCAGTATTTT
CASSYLLDSSTDTQYF
>TRBJ1-1|TRBD1|TRBV30|-
TGTGCCTGGAGTCCCGGGACAGGGGGCACTGAAGCTTTCTTT
CAWSPGTGGTEAFF
>TRBJ1-5|-|TRBV5-5|-
TGTGCCAGCAGCTACTACTCAAGCGGGGATCAGCCCCAGCATTTT
CASSYYSSGDQPQHF
>TRBJ2-7|-|TRBV20-1|-
TGCAGTGCGCAGGGGGGCGAGCAGTACTTC
CSAQGGEQYF
>TRBJ2-1|-|TRBV5-1|once
TGCGCCAGCAGGAGGGTAGACGGTGAGCAGTTCTTC
CASRRVDGEQFF
>TRBJ2-7|TRBD1|TRBV9|-
TGTGCCAGCAGCGTAGGGACAGGCAAAACCTACGAGCAGTACTTC
CASSVGTGKTYEQYF
>TRBJ1-3|-|TRBV2|-
TGTGCCAGCAGACCGGGACTCTCTGGAAACACCATATATTTT
CASRPGLSGNTIYF
>TRBJ1-2|-|TRBV4-3|-
TGCGCCAGCAGCTTCGGACTGGACTATGGCTACACCTTC
CASSFGLDYGYTF
>TRBJ2-1|-|TRBV7-3|-
TGTGCCAGCAGCTTATTGGCAGGCGAGCAGTTCTTC
CASSLLAGEQFF
>TRBJ1-1|TRBD1|TRBV27|-
TGTGCCAGCAGTCCCGGACAGGGCCCCTCTGAAGCTTTCTTT
CASSPGQGPSEAFF